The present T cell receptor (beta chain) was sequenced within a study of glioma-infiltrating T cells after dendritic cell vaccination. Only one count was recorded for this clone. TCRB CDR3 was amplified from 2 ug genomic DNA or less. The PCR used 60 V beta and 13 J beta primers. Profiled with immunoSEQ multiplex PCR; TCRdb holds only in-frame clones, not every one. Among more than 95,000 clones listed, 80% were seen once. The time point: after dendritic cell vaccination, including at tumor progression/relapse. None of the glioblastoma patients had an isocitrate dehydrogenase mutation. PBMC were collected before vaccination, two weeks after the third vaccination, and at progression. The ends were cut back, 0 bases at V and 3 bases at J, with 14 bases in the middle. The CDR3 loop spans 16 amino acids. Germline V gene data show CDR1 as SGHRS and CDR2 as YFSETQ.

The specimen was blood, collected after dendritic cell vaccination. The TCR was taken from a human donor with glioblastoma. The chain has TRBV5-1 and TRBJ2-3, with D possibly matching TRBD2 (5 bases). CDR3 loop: CASSLGGPRKTDTQYF. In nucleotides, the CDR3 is TGCGCCAGCAGCTTGGGAGGGCCCCGGAAAACAGATACGCAGTATTTT.